The source of this TCR beta chain is a study of beta chain features in type 1 diabetes. General study points: There were fewer insertions and more deletions at the VDJ junctions of type 1 diabetes patients. Moderate yet significant TCRB CDR3 shortening was seen in Type 1 diabetes patients in all four CD4+ subsets.

cDNA synthesis used the whole RNA isolate, giving expressed TCRB sequences. Measured with immunoSEQ multiplex PCR; TCRdb has only the in-frame clones, and not every one. The sample records 150,000 to 170,000 clones, 10% to 13% being singletons. The germline gives CDR1 MDHEN, CDR2 SYDVKM. Trimming removed 5 bases from V and 1 base from J, with 14 bases in between. The CDR3 is made up of 15 amino acids. This clone has a handful of counts. Its target is unknown. CD45RO/CCR7/CD25/CD127/CD95/CD27 separated CD4+ naive, central memory, regulatory and stem cell-like memory cells by sorting. Sequences were obtained from central memory CD4+ T cells from blood. V usage is TRBV28 and J usage is TRBJ2-5; D perhaps matches TRBD2 (6 bases). The sequence came from a man aged 25-45 years with type 1 diabetes. The CDR3, as DNA: TGTGCCAGCAGTGGGGCAGGGACTTCCCAAGAGACCCAGTACTTC. It is translated as CASSGAGTSQETQYF. The whole variable domain, filled in from reference TRBV28 and TRBJ2-5, reads DVKVTQSSRYLVKRTGEKVFLECVQDMDHENMFWYRQDPGLGLRLIYFSYDVKMKEKGDIPEGYSVSREKKERFSLILESASTNQTSMYLCASSGAGTSQETQYFGPGTRLLVL.